The 2 T cell receptor beta chains listed next were all sequenced from one sample in a study of PD-L1 blockade in urothelial cancer. TCRdb's copy holds only in-frame clones and misses some; the assay was immunoSEQ multiplex PCR. Among tens of thousands of clones, 75% to 95% were seen once, and the ten largest hold about 7.3%. Time point defined: peripheral blood 6 weeks after treatment start. This material consisted of PBMCs, taken around atezolizumab (anti-PD-L1) treatment. Every receptor here comes from an older man with urothelial cancer.

The rearrangement joins TRBV7-3 to TRBJ2-5; 9 bases map to TRBD1. This CDR3 is built from 16 residues. Germline V lookup: CDR1 SGHTA, CDR2 FQGTGA. With 2 bases clipped from V and 5 bases from J, the junction kept 9 bases outside the gene matches. For the CDR3, the DNA is TGTGCCAGCAGCTTATATGGAGGGACAGGGCCGGAGACCCAGTACTTC. As protein: CASSLYGGTGPETQYF.

CDR3 region: CASSSPASGSTDTQYF. Written as DNA, the CDR3 is TGTGCCAGCAGTTCACCCGCCAGCGGGAGCACAGATACGCAGTATTTT. This chain connects TRBV28 to TRBJ2-3, with D perhaps matching TRBD2 (6 bases). Germline V gene data show CDR1 as MDHEN and CDR2 as SYDVKM. V lost 4 bases, J lost 0 bases, and 14 bases lay in between. There are 16 residues in the CDR3.